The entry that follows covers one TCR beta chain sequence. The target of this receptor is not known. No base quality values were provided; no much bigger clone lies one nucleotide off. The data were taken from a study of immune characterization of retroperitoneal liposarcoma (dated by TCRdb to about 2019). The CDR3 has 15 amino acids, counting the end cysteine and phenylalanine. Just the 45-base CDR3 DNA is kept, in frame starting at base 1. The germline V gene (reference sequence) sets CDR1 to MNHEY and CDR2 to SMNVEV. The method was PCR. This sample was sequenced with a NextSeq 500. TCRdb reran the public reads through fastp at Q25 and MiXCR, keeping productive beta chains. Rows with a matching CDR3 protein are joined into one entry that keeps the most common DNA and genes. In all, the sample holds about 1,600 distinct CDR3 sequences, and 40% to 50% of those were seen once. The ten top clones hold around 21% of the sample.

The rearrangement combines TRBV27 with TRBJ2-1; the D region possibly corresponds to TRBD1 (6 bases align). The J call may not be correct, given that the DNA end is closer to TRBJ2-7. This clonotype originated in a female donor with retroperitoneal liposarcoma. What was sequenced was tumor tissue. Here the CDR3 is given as CASMVSRGGLNEQYF. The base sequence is TGTGCCAGCATGGTCTCCAGGGGTGGTCTCAATGAGCAGTACTTC.